A single sample is the source of the 2 T cell receptor beta chains below, sequenced in a study of regulatory T cells in long-lasting Graves disease. Building the TCR beta libraries relied on iRepertoire HTBI primers, and CDR3 regions underwent Arm-PCR. MiXCR, applied by TCRdb to the multiplex PCR reads, yields one record per CDR3 protein. The table shows about 220,000 distinct CDR3 sequences, with roughly a fifth occurring only once. The time point: newly diagnosed GD, antithyroid drugs for less than 3 months. RNA from PBMCs was the source of the TCR library. These data also featured in a second study, about T cells in Graves' hyperthyroidism and ophthalmopathy.

Sequencing used peripheral blood mononuclear cells (PBMCs), obtained at new diagnosis, from a patient treated with antithyroid drugs. The source is a woman aged 25 to 39 with Graves disease.

The CDR3 here is CASSPTDRTSPSPLHF. Here the CDR3 DNA reads TGTGCCAGCAGTCCCACCGACAGGACCAGCCCTTCACCCCTCCACTTT. This chain uses TRBV28 with TRBJ1-6; D may be TRBD1 (6 bases). Trimming took 5 bases from V and 9 from J, leaving 20 bases between them. The germline V gene encodes CDR1 MDHEN and CDR2 SYDVKM. The CDR3 extends over 16 amino acids.

This clonotype was detected ten times or more. The chain employs TRBV28 and TRBJ1-4; D perhaps matches TRBD1 (5 bases). CDR3 length: 15 residues. The germline CDR1 and CDR2 sequences are MDHEN and SYDVKM. The V end was cut by 10 bases, the J end by 3 bases, with 18 bases between. In DNA form, the CDR3 reads TGTGCCACCGGGGGACGGAGAAGCCCTAATGAAAAACTGTTTTTT. This sequence encodes CATGGRRSPNEKLFF.